The 10 T cell receptor beta chains given below trace back to one sample, sequenced in a study of CD8 T cells in Susac syndrome. cDNA came from around 0.54 to 1 ug RNA primed by random hexamers. Using its own MiXCR run on the immunoSEQ multiplex PCR reads, TCRdb lists one record per CDR3 protein. The sample yields under 200,000 distinct CDR3 sequences, around 95% seen once. Sequences were obtained from CD8+ T cells from PBMCs. The receptors shown here come from a human donor with Susac syndrome.

The rearrangement links TRBV20-1 to TRBJ2-5, with TRBD2 matching over 14 bases. Germline CDR1 is DFQATT and CDR2 is SNEGSKA (reference sequence). The CDR3 is made up of 16 amino acids. After removal of 3 bases from V and 1 base from J, the junction contained 4 bases not matched to a gene. The CDR3, as DNA: TGCAGTGCTAGCCGACTAGCGGGGGGGTCCCAAGAGACCCAGTACTTC. Its protein product is CSASRLAGGSQETQYF.

This clonotype was detected only once. V usage is TRBV7-2 and J usage is TRBJ2-5, with TRBD2 identical over 11 bases. The CDR3 sequence is 16 residues long. Trimming cost V 5 bases and J 5 bases; bases outside gene matches: 10. CDR1 and CDR2 from the germline V gene are SGHTA and FQGNSA. The CDR3 DNA reads as TGTGCCAGCAGCCCTTATAGCGGGGGGGCCGTGGAGACCCAGTACTTC. Translated, it gives CASSPYSGGAVETQYF.

The chain employs TRBV25-1 and TRBJ2-2; weak D call: TRBD1 (6 bases). With 3 bases removed from V and 0 bases from J, the gap between germline ends came to 17 bases. CDR3 length: 18 amino acids. The germline V gene encodes CDR1 MGHDK and CDR2 SYGVNS. CDR3 protein: CASSDEQGHLSNTGELFF. CDR3 sequence (DNA): TGTGCCAGCAGTGATGAACAGGGACACCTATCGAACACCGGGGAGCTGTTTTTT.

This clonotype came up once. This chain uses TRBV23-1 with TRBJ2-5; 13 bases agree with TRBD2. TRBV23-1 is known as an ORF, though its function is uncertain. This CDR3 contains 19 residues. V shed 3 bases and J 4 bases; nucleotides not matched to a gene: 14. CDR3 bases: TGCGCCAGCAGTCACCCCGTTACTAGCGGGAGGGCCACGGGAGAGACCCAGTACTTC. Protein sequence: CASSHPVTSGRATGETQYF.

This rearrangement joins TRBV27 to TRBJ1-4; 7 bases fit TRBD1. The CDR3 has 14 residues. Germline assignment: CDR1 MNHEY and CDR2 SMNVEV (reference sequence). The J segment lost 5 bases and the V segment lost 4 bases, leaving 4 bases of the junction unmatched. DNA for the CDR3: TGTGCCAGCAGTTCGGACAGGACGAATGAAAAACTGTTTTTT. Encoded protein: CASSSDRTNEKLFF.

The chain has TRBV5-4 and TRBJ2-1, with 9 positions matching TRBD2. The V gene's germline CDR1 is SGHNT and CDR2 YYREEE (reference sequence). V gave up 6 bases and J gave up 5 bases; unmatched junction bases: 3. This CDR3 region has 13 residues. The CDR3 nucleotides read TGTGCCAGCATGGCTAGCGGGGACAATGAGCAGTTCTTC. This encodes CASMASGDNEQFF.

The V gene is TRBV28, the J gene TRBJ1-1; D uncertain. The CDR3 has 13 residues. Trimming pared 6 bases from V and 2 bases from J, leaving 10 bases between. Germline-derived CDR1 and CDR2 are MDHEN and SYDVKM. Written as DNA, the CDR3 is TGTGCCAGCAGCACGCGACCAAACACTGAAGCTTTCTTT. This sequence encodes CASSTRPNTEAFF. Combining the CDR3 with reference TRBV28 and TRBJ1-1 gives the whole variable domain DVKVTQSSRYLVKRTGEKVFLECVQDMDHENMFWYRQDPGLGLRLIYFSYDVKMKEKGDIPEGYSVSREKKERFSLILESASTNQTSMYLCASSTRPNTEAFFGQGTRLTVV.

This clonotype was seen a single time. This chain links TRBV5-1 with TRBJ2-1, with a tentative D call TRBD1 (5 bases). Per the germline V gene, CDR1 is SGHRS and CDR2 is YFSETQ. V was cut by 1 base and J by 2 bases, with 10 bases left in between. CDR3 length: 15 residues. CDR3 sequence (DNA): TGCGCCAGCAGCTTGACGACAGTTCCCTACAATGAGCAGTTCTTC. It encodes CASSLTTVPYNEQFF.

V usage is TRBV18 and J usage is TRBJ2-1; 10 bases fit TRBD2. With 3 bases clipped from V and 0 bases from J, the junction kept 14 bases outside the gene matches. The CDR3 totals 20 residues. Germline lookup yields CDR1 KGHSH and CDR2 LQKENI. CDR3 bases: TGTGCCAGCTCACCTTCGGTTGCGCCTAGCGGGAGTTCCTCCTACAATGAGCAGTTCTTC. Translated: CASSPSVAPSGSSSYNEQFF. Filled out from reference TRBV18 and TRBJ2-1, the complete variable domain reads NAGVMQNPRHLVRRRGQEARLRCSPMKGHSHVYWYRQLPEEGLKFMVYLQKENIIDESGMPKERFSAEFPKEGPSILRIQQVVRGDSAAYFCASSPSVAPSGSSSYNEQFFGPGTRLTVL.

V is TRBV15 and J is TRBJ2-1, with 12 bases fitting TRBD2. This CDR3 contains 17 residues. Looked up from germline, CDR1 is LNHNV and CDR2 is YYDKDF (reference sequence). The ends lost 0 bases at V and 6 bases at J; junction bases unmatched: 6. This CDR3 reads CATSREGGLAGINEQFF. In DNA form, the CDR3 reads TGTGCCACCAGCAGAGAGGGCGGACTAGCGGGAATCAATGAGCAGTTCTTC.